One and the same sample provided the 14 T cell receptor beta chains below, sequenced in a study of shared clonotypes between healthy human individuals. The repertoire was sequenced with immunoSEQ multiplex PCR; TCRdb's copy has only in-frame clones and lacks some. The table has about 2,500,000 clones, over 85% seen once. The sample comprised naive CD4+ T cells sorted from blood. Noted subset: CD45RA+ positively selected. The receptors here all came from a man aged 18 to 29 in good health.

The chain links TRBV30 to TRBJ2-3, with D unresolved. Trimming pared 4 bases from V and 14 bases from J, leaving 19 bases between. From germline, CDR1 is GTSNPN and CDR2 SVGIG (reference sequence). This CDR3 is 12 amino acids long. The CDR3 nucleotides are TGTGCCTGGAATTCACGGTGGTCGGGCGGGTATTTT. Its translation: CAWNSRWSGGYF.

This clone was found once. This chain links TRBV7-2 with TRBJ2-2, with 10 bases that match TRBD1. The CDR3 extends over 21 amino acids. Germline assignment: CDR1 SGHTA and CDR2 FQGNSA. Germline trimming cut 0 bases from V and 5 bases from J; bases unmatched to any gene: 18. The CDR3: CASSLAMGQGFIRTGTGELFF. The CDR3 region has the DNA TGTGCCAGCAGCTTAGCGATGGGACAGGGGTTTATTAGGACCGGGACCGGGGAGCTGTTTTTT. Full variable domain (missing parts from reference TRBV7-2 and TRBJ2-2): GAGVSQSPSNKVTEKGKDVELRCDPISGHTALYWYRQSLGQGLEFLIYFQGNSAPDKSGLPSDRFSAERTGGSVSTLTIQRTQQEDSAVYLCASSLAMGQGFIRTGTGELFFGEGSRLTVL.

The count of this clone is one. The gene calls are TRBV5-4 and TRBJ2-3; 14 bases are shared with TRBD2. Germline assignment: CDR1 SGHNT and CDR2 YYREEE (reference sequence). The CDR3 extends over 16 amino acids. Trimming at V came to 4 bases and at J to 2 bases, leaving 3 bases not matched to a gene. As DNA, the CDR3 is TGTGCCAGCAGCAAGGGACTAGCGGGGGCCACAGATACGCAGTATTTT. Translating it yields CASSKGLAGATDTQYF.

CDR3 sequence reads: CASSYIGGATDTQYF. Here the CDR3 DNA reads TGTGCCAGCAGTTACATAGGCGGGGCCACAGATACGCAGTATTTT. The V and J genes are TRBV6-5 and TRBJ2-3; a possible D gene is TRBD2 (6 bases). Germline V gene data show CDR1 as MNHEY and CDR2 as SVGAGI. This CDR3 has 15 amino acids. The V end lost 2 bases, the J end lost 2 bases, and 11 bases lay between the germline ends.

The genes are TRBV7-2 and TRBJ2-7; 10 bases are a match to TRBD1. The junction had 6 bases not matched to a gene; V was cut back by 1 base and J by 3 bases. The CDR3 runs to 16 residues. Germline loops: CDR1 SGHTA, CDR2 FQGNSA. The CDR3 here is CASSLVGTGVDYEQYF. The CDR3 DNA reads TGTGCCAGCAGCTTAGTTGGGACAGGGGTTGACTACGAGCAGTACTTC.

V and J are TRBV5-6 and TRBJ1-4, with D hard to call. The V gene lost 4 bases and the J gene lost 4 bases, with 8 bases spanning the gap. Per the germline V gene, CDR1 is SGHDT and CDR2 is YYEEEE. The CDR3 spans 13 residues. CDR3 sequence (DNA): TGTGCCAGCAGCGGAAGGTTTAATGAAAAACTGTTTTTT. Translating gives CASSGRFNEKLFF. The full variable domain, rest sourced from reference TRBV5-6 and TRBJ1-4, is DAGVTQSPTHLIKTRGQQVTLRCSPKSGHDTVSWYQQALGQGPQFIFQYYEEEERQRGNFPDRFSGHQFPNYSSELNVNALLLGDSALYLCASSGRFNEKLFFGSGTQLSVL.

This clone was detected once. The chain links TRBV10-3 to TRBJ1-6; no firm D call. V was shortened by 4 bases and J by 9 bases, with 10 bases between the two germline ends. Looked up from germline, CDR1 is ENHRY and CDR2 is SYGVKD. The CDR3 extends over 13 amino acids. CDR3 nucleotides: TGTGCCATCAGTGGTGAGGTTTTTTCACCCCTCCACTTT. It is translated as CAISGEVFSPLHF.

The rearrangement joins TRBV6-5 to TRBJ1-1; a possible D gene is TRBD1 (5 bases). From germline, CDR1 is MNHEY and CDR2 SVGAGI. CDR3 length: 14 residues. V dropped 8 bases and J dropped 5 bases, with 18 bases sitting between them. CDR3 in amino acids: CASSTGFPGTEAFF. In DNA, the CDR3 is TGTGCCAGCTCAACAGGCTTCCCTGGGACTGAAGCTTTCTTT.

This chain uses TRBV30 with TRBJ2-1; D is unresolved. Between the trimmed V and J ends, which lost 0 bases and 6 bases, there was a span of 15 bases. The CDR3 loop spans 15 amino acids. Germline V lookup: CDR1 GTSNPN, CDR2 SVGIG (reference sequence). The chain's CDR3 is CAWSVLGLGSNEQFF. The DNA of the CDR3 is TGTGCCTGGAGTGTACTGGGGTTGGGGTCCAATGAGCAGTTCTTC.

About this clone itself: Different DNA sequences within this sample yield the same CDR3. The chain couples TRBV6-6 to TRBJ2-7; D tentatively fits TRBD1 or TRBD2 (5 bases each). V was trimmed by 2 bases and J by 2 bases, leaving 10 bases between them. The germline gives CDR1 MNHNY, CDR2 SVGAGI (reference sequence). There are 14 residues in the CDR3. CDR3 DNA sequence: TGTGCCAGCAGTTACGGGGGAGCTCCCTACGAGCAGTACTTC. Translation gives CASSYGGAPYEQYF.

The chain uses TRBV6-5 and TRBJ1-6; no reliable D call. Germline V gene sequence: CDR1 MNHEY, CDR2 SVGAGI. The CDR3 loop spans 15 amino acids. V shed 6 bases and J shed 3 bases, with 12 bases lying between them. CDR3 amino acids: CASRPMGIYNSPLHF. DNA for the CDR3: TGTGCCAGCAGACCCATGGGCATCTATAATTCACCCCTCCACTTT.

The CDR3 nucleotides read TGCGCCAGCAGCCGGGCGACAGATACGCAGTATTTT. It specifies CASSRATDTQYF. The chain carries TRBV4-1 and TRBJ2-3, with D hard to call. The CDR3 is 12 amino acids. Trimming removed 4 bases at V and 3 bases at J, with 5 bases between. CDR1 is MGHRA and CDR2 is YSYEKL in the germline V gene.

Of note for this clone: This sample also contains other DNA sequences that code for the same CDR3. V usage is TRBV18 and J usage is TRBJ1-3; possible D gene TRBD1, 6 bases. V was clipped by 3 bases and J by 0 bases, with 9 bases between them. The CDR3 sequence is 15 residues long. CDR1 and CDR2 (germline): KGHSH, LQKENI. The CDR3 is CASSPTGDSGNTIYF. CDR3 in DNA: TGTGCCAGCTCACCGACAGGTGACTCTGGAAACACCATATATTTT.

CDR3 sequence reads: CASSLRWASGQETQYF. DNA for the CDR3: TGTGCCAGCAGCTTAAGGTGGGCTAGCGGACAAGAGACCCAGTACTTC. The rearrangement links TRBV7-2 to TRBJ2-5, with TRBD2 identical over 7 bases. Germline values: CDR1 SGHTA, CDR2 FQGNSA. This CDR3 is 16 amino acids long. V dropped 2 bases and J dropped 2; count of bases not matched to a gene: 8.